Each of the 10 T cell receptor beta chains below was sequenced from the same sample in a study of blood T cells in healthy people across ages. Sample-barcoded 5' priming and a J-beta primer mix drove a second PCR of roughly 7 to 11 cycles. TCRdb reanalysed the 5' RACE reads using MiXCR and keeps one entry per CDR3 protein. This table has some 930,000 distinct CDR3 sequences, about 28% appearing once. Separately, the same data were catalogued under a study of T cells of mothers and their children.

The sample consisted of blood. These receptor sequences come from a woman aged 40 to 55 in good health.

Many counts were recorded for this clonotype. This rearrangement joins TRBV7-3 to TRBJ2-1; D possibly matches TRBD1 or TRBD2 (6 bases each). This CDR3 region has 16 residues. The germline V gene has CDR1 SGHTA and CDR2 FQGTGA. With 4 bases removed from V and 2 bases from J, the gap between germline ends came to 15 bases. Here the CDR3 DNA reads TGTGCCAGCAGCTCCCTCCCGGGGGCTGCCTACAATGAGCAGTTCTTC. The encoded protein is CASSSLPGAAYNEQFF.

This clonotype was picked up a small number of times. J is TRBJ2-7 and V is TRBV2, with D unclear. The V gene's germline CDR1 is SNHLY and CDR2 FYNNEI. The CDR3 loop spans 13 amino acids. The ends were cut back, 6 bases at V and 2 bases at J, with 11 bases in the middle. CDR3 DNA sequence: TGTGCCAGCAGGTACGAGAGTCCCTACGAGCAGTACTTC. Translated: CASRYESPYEQYF. The variable domain in full, with the rest retrieved from reference TRBV2 and TRBJ2-7, is EPEVTQTPSHQVTQMGQEVILRCVPISNHLYFYWYRQILGQKVEFLVSFYNNEISEKSEIFDDQFSVERPDGSNFTLKIRSTKLEDSAMYFCASRYESPYEQYFGPGTRLTVT.

This clonotype was counted at least ten times. The J gene is TRBJ2-7, the V gene TRBV7-9; D is undetermined. Germline V gives CDR1 SEHNR, CDR2 FQNEAQ (reference sequence). This CDR3 has 14 amino acids. Trimming removed 1 base at V and 2 bases at J, with 9 bases between. CDR3 region: CASSLDGLTYEQYF. Written as DNA, the CDR3 is TGTGCCAGCAGCTTAGACGGATTAACCTACGAGCAGTACTTC. Filled out from reference TRBV7-9 and TRBJ2-7, the complete variable domain reads DTGVSQNPRHKITKRGQNVTFRCDPISEHNRLYWYRQTLGQGPEFLTYFQNEAQLEKSRLLSDRFSAERPKGSFSTLEIQRTEQGDSAMYLCASSLDGLTYEQYFGPGTRLTVT.

This clonotype was seen ten or more times. The rearrangement joins TRBV7-2 to TRBJ2-1, with 8 positions matching TRBD1. V gave up 6 bases and J gave up 4 bases; unmatched junction bases: 14. In germline, CDR1 is SGHTA, CDR2 FQGNSA. The length of the CDR3 is 17 residues. CDR3 in DNA: TGTGCCAGCAGACCCCTTAAGGACAGGGACAAATACAATGAGCAGTTCTTC. Protein product: CASRPLKDRDKYNEQFF.

This clonotype was seen only a few times. The chain couples TRBV7-2 to TRBJ1-6, with D tentatively TRBD1 (6 bases). The ends were cut back, 1 base at V and 8 bases at J, with 15 bases in the middle. Germline CDR1 reads SGHTA; CDR2 reads FQGNSA. The CDR3 has 16 amino acids. The CDR3 bases are TGTGCCAGCAGCTTAGGGGGGGCATTAGGGGATTCACCCCTCCACTTT. It codes for CASSLGGALGDSPLHF. The full variable domain, with the rest looked up from reference TRBV7-2 and TRBJ1-6, is GAGVSQSPSNKVTEKGKDVELRCDPISGHTALYWYRQSLGQGLEFLIYFQGNSAPDKSGLPSDRFSAERTGGSVSTLTIQRTQQEDSAVYLCASSLGGALGDSPLHFGNGTRLTVT.

Regarding this clonotype: A single base separates this from a much larger clone, so it may be a read error. CDR3 DNA: TGTGCCATCAGTGGGGACAGAATGAACACTGAAGCTTTCTTT. Translating gives CAISGDRMNTEAFF. V is TRBV10-3 and J is TRBJ1-1; TRBD1 matches at 7 bases. The J segment lost 0 bases and the V segment lost 4 bases, leaving 2 bases of the junction unmatched. The germline CDR1 and CDR2 sequences are ENHRY and SYGVKD. The CDR3 spans 14 residues.

The rearrangement uses TRBV11-2 and TRBJ2-4; 8 bases agree with TRBD1. V lost 4 bases and J lost 9; bases outside the gene matches: 11. The CDR3 totals 15 residues. CDR1 and CDR2 from the germline V gene are SGHAT and FQNNGV. The CDR3: CASSSLTGDTAIQYF. CDR3 sequence (DNA): TGTGCCAGCAGCTCCTTGACAGGGGACACGGCCATTCAGTACTTC.

In regard to this clonotype: Compared with germline, one end of the junction differs, possibly owing to a read error. This chain uses TRBV7-2 with TRBJ1-1; tentatively, D is TRBD1 (6 bases). The length of the CDR3 is 17 residues. The germline V gene has CDR1 SGHTA and CDR2 FQGNSA. In DNA, the CDR3 is TGTGCCGGCAGCCCGCGGGGGCCCGGGGCCATGAACACTGAAGCTTTCTTT. Its translation is CAGSPRGPGAMNTEAFF.

This clonotype has more than one count but fewer than ten. The rearrangement links TRBV20-1 to TRBJ2-2, with D maybe TRBD1 (5 bases). Trimming took off 5 bases at V and 6 bases at J, with 16 bases between the two ends. CDR3 length: 14 amino acids. The germline CDR1 and CDR2 sequences are DFQATT and SNEGSKA (reference sequence). This chain's CDR3 is CSAPGFTASGELFF. The CDR3 bases are TGCAGTGCTCCAGGGTTTACGGCGTCCGGGGAGCTGTTTTTT.

On this clonotype itself: A much larger clone differs from this one at a single base, so this may be a read error. V is TRBV7-2 and J is TRBJ2-7, with D perhaps matching TRBD2 (6 bases). Germline assignment: CDR1 SGHTA and CDR2 FQGNSA. The CDR3 contains 15 residues. V was shortened by 5 bases and J by 6 bases, with 20 bases between the two germline ends. The DNA for the CDR3 is TGTGCCAGCAGCCCGCCAGCGTGGCGGGGTTGCGAGCAGTACTTC. Translated: CASSPPAWRGCEQYF.